These T cell receptor beta chains were read from a single sample in a study of blood T cell repertoires in COVID-19. Assay: immunoSEQ multiplex PCR; the TCRdb copy retains only in-frame clones and omits some. The data contain about 210,000 clones, just under 85% of them singletons. Material for sequencing was peripheral blood. Receptors were obtained from a man aged 60 to 69 with COVID-19, enrolled during active disease. The CDR3 runs from the conserved cysteine through the conserved F or W. A D gene is named only where the DNA matches it firmly. Clone size, where shown, is once, few, many, or a class for clones that have expanded.

TRBV18,TRBJ2-3,TRBD1,.,CASSRDRGTDTQYF,TGTGCCAGCTCACGGGACAGGGGCACAGATACGCAGTATTTT
TRBV10-3,TRBJ2-2,TRBD1,.,CAIGSGTGATGELFF,TGTGCCATCGGCTCCGGGACAGGGGCCACCGGGGAGCTGTTTTTT
TRBV7-2,TRBJ1-5,TRBD1,.,CASSRDRYQPQHF,TGTGCCAGCAGCCGGGACAGGTACCAGCCCCAGCATTTT
TRBV7-3,TRBJ1-1,.,.,CASSSNRDEEAFF,TGTGCCAGCAGCTCGAACAGGGATGAGGAAGCTTTCTTT
TRBV27,TRBJ1-5,TRBD1,.,CASKHRGDQPQHF,TGTGCCAGCAAACACAGGGGGGACCAGCCCCAGCATTTT
TRBV5-1,TRBJ1-3,.,.,CASSLDSTGNTIYF,TGCGCCAGCAGCTTAGACAGTACTGGAAACACCATATATTTT
TRBV5-4,TRBJ2-7,TRBD1,.,CASSFDRGPSYEQYF,TGTGCCAGCAGCTTCGACAGGGGACCCTCCTACGAGCAGTACTTC
TRBV6-5,TRBJ1-1,.,.,CASSLGGEAFF,TGTGCCAGCAGTTTAGGCGGTGAAGCTTTCTTT
TRBV28,TRBJ1-5,.,.,CASRLDWAVNQPQHF,TGTGCCAGCAGGTTGGACTGGGCAGTGAATCAGCCCCAGCATTTT
TRBV20-1,TRBJ1-2,.,.,CSASAGQLNGYTF,TGCAGTGCTAGTGCCGGACAGCTGAATGGCTACACCTTC
TRBV4-1,TRBJ2-3,TRBD2,.,CASSQGTSAIHTDTQYF,TGCGCCAGCAGCCAAGGGACTAGCGCGATTCACACAGATACGCAGTATTTT
TRBV6-5,TRBJ1-5,.,.,CASIITPDSNQPQHF,TGTGCCAGCATTATAACCCCAGATAGCAATCAGCCCCAGCATTTT
TRBV7-9,TRBJ1-1,TRBD1,.,CATTGTGALSTEAFF,TGTGCCACCACCGGGACAGGGGCATTGAGCACTGAAGCTTTCTTT
TRBV5-1,TRBJ1-4,TRBD1,.,CASSSGQNNEKLFF,TGCGCCAGCAGCTCGGGACAGAACAATGAAAAACTGTTTTTT
TRBV7-9,TRBJ2-1,TRBD2,once,CASSLGGTSGINNEQFF,TGTGCCAGCAGCCTGGGGGGGACTAGCGGGATCAACAATGAGCAGTTCTTC
TRBV5-1,TRBJ1-2,TRBD1,.,CASSPGQVSYGYTF,TGCGCCAGCAGCCCGGGACAGGTGAGCTATGGCTACACCTTC
TRBV6-5,TRBJ1-2,.,.,CASSRRGEGGYTF,TGTGCCAGCAGCCGACGGGGGGAAGGGGGCTACACCTTC
TRBV18,TRBJ1-6,TRBD1,.,CASSLGTGAYSPLHF,TGTGCCAGCTCACTTGGGACAGGGGCGTATTCACCCCTCCACTTT
TRBV5-4,TRBJ2-5,TRBD1,once,CASSTPRGPETQYF,TGTGCCAGCAGCACCCCCAGGGGGCCCGAGACCCAGTACTTC
TRBV3-1/TRBV3-2,TRBJ2-2,.,.,CASSQIFSAGRSGELFF,TGTGCCAGCAGCCAAATCTTTTCGGCGGGACGCAGCGGGGAGCTGTTTTTT
TRBV11-2,TRBJ2-3,TRBD1,.,CASSLVLSARGIADTQYF,TGTGCCAGCAGCTTAGTCTTAAGCGCCAGGGGGATTGCAGATACGCAGTATTTT
TRBV4-1,TRBJ2-1,TRBD1,.,CASRTGNNEQFF,TGCGCCAGCAGGACAGGGAACAATGAGCAGTTCTTC
TRBV25-1,TRBJ1-4,.,.,CASSGRDSSTIREKLFF,TGTGCCAGCAGTGGCCGGGACTCCTCAACTATAAGAGAAAAACTGTTTTTT
TRBV7-2,TRBJ1-2,.,.,CATPGRSSYGYTF,TGTGCCACACCAGGCAGATCCTCTTATGGCTACACCTTC
TRBV27,TRBJ1-4,TRBD1,once,CASSSRTGAKEKLFF,TGTGCCAGCAGTTCTCGGACAGGGGCAAAGGAAAAACTGTTTTTT